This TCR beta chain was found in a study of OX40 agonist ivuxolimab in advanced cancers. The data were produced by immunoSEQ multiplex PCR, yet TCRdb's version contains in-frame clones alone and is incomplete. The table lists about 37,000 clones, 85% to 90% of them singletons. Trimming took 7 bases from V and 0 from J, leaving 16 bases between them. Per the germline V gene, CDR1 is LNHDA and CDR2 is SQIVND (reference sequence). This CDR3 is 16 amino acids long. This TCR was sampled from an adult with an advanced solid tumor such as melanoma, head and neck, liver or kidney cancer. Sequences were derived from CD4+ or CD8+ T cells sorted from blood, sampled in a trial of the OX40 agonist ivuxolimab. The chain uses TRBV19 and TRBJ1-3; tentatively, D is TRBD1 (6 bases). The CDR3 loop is CASTPNRASSGNTIYF. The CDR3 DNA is TGTGCCAGTACGCCCAACAGGGCATCCTCTGGAAACACCATATATTTT.